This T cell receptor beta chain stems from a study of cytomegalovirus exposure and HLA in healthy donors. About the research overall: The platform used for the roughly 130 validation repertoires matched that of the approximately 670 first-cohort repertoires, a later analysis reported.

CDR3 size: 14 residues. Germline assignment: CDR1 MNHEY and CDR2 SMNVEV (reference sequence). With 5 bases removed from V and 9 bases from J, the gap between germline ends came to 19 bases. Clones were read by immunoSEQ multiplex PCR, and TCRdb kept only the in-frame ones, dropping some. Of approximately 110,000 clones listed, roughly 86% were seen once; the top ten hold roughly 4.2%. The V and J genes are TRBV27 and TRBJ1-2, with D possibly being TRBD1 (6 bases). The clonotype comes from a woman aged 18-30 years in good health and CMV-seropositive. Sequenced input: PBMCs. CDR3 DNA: TGTGCCAGCAGTGGGTCGAACAGGGCCGGGAGCTACACCTTC. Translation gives CASSGSNRAGSYTF.